This T cell receptor beta chain was found in a study of T cell repertoires in aging, cancer and after chemotherapy. The study's findings and limits: Loss of evenness, beyond lost richness, contributed to age-related TCR diversity decline in cancer patients.

Germline values: CDR1 SGHNT, CDR2 YYREEE (reference sequence). CDR3 size: 16 residues. Losses at the gene ends were 5 bases for V and 1 base for J; bases not matched to a gene: 4. This clonotype came up a few times. Its antigen is unidentified. Peripheral blood genomic DNA, not sorted cells or RNA, was the template. Multiplex touch-down PCR with TRB-A/B primers amplified rearranged V-D-J TRB sequences. One entry per CDR3 protein, called by TCRdb with MiXCR from the multiplex PCR reads. This sample has 2,000 to 2,500 distinct CDR3 sequences, with 20% to 30% found just once. This rearrangement joins TRBV5-4 to TRBJ2-2, with 11 bases identical to TRBD2. The clonotype originates from a human donor with a solid tumor. Specimen: blood. The CDR3 sequence: CASSSGLAGNTGELFF. The CDR3 DNA reads TGTGCCAGCAGTTCTGGACTAGCGGGGAACACCGGGGAGCTGTTTTTT.